This T cell receptor beta chain was captured in a study of CD8+ T cells in alopecia areata. Whole-study context: At a dose of 5 to 10 mg twice daily, oral tofacitinib was given to treated patients. Study-wide results and caveats: In scalp samples, resident alphabeta T cells of normal skin are also sequenced.

For this clone: What it recognizes is unknown.

Extracted from the samples, RNA was reverse transcribed into cDNA to serve as the sequencing template. Generated by immunoSEQ multiplex PCR, the TCRdb table keeps only in-frame clones and is missing some. The sample records over 95,000 clones, 56% being singletons. The CDR3 contains 13 residues. Per the germline V gene, CDR1 is GTSNPN and CDR2 is SVGIG (reference sequence). V lost 8 bases, J lost 5 bases, and 7 bases stayed unmatched. Indicated treatment: oral pan-JAK inhibitor, 5-10 mg twice daily. This receptor was obtained from a human donor with alopecia areata. The gene calls are TRBV30 and TRBJ2-5; 11 nucleotides match TRBD2. Here the sequenced sample was CD4+ T cells sorted from blood, taken at week 24, from a patient treated with tofacitinib. CDR3 in DNA: TGTGCCGGAAAGACTAGCGGGGCTGAGACCCAGTACTTC. It codes for CAGKTSGAETQYF.